These 8 T cell receptor beta chains originate from one sample sequenced in a study of shared clonotypes between healthy human individuals. This table comes from immunoSEQ multiplex PCR, and its TCRdb copy is limited to in-frame clones, with some not included. The repertoire holds fewer than 650,000 clones, 75% to 85% seen once, with 10% to 15% in the top ten. Sequencing was performed on PBMCs. These receptors all come from a woman aged 35 to 49 in good health. Some clones in this sample may be carry-over from other donors' samples.

The chain carries TRBV19 and TRBJ2-1; D is uncertain. CDR1 and CDR2 from the germline V gene are LNHDA and SQIVND (reference sequence). Trimming took off 5 bases at V and 7 bases at J, with 21 bases between the two ends. The CDR3 covers 16 residues. CDR3 amino acids: CASSAYSRADGNEQFF. The CDR3 DNA sequence: TGTGCCAGTAGTGCCTATAGCAGAGCCGACGGTAATGAGCAGTTCTTC.

In this sample, this clone turned up a few times. This chain uses TRBV6-6 with TRBJ2-1, with TRBD2 matching 8 bases. The CDR3 totals 14 residues. Germline CDR1 is MNHNY and CDR2 is SVGAGI (reference sequence). Trimming at V came to 6 bases and at J to 5 bases, leaving 6 bases not matched to a gene. CDR3 amino acids: CASRSGRVDNEQFF. The CDR3 coding sequence is TGTGCCAGCAGGAGCGGGAGAGTCGACAATGAGCAGTTCTTC.

V and J are TRBV15 and TRBJ2-7; the D gene is possibly TRBD2 (6 bases). Trimming pared 1 base from V and 0 bases from J, leaving 13 bases between. Germline V gene data show CDR1 as LNHNV and CDR2 as YYDKDF (reference sequence). There are 16 residues in the CDR3. CDR3 DNA sequence: TGTGCCACCAGCAGAGGTGCGGGGACGGGCTCCTACGAGCAGTACTTC. It is translated as CATSRGAGTGSYEQYF.

The rearrangement uses TRBV9 and TRBJ2-5; 8 bases fit TRBD2. The end of the DNA fits TRBJ2-7 better, so the J call may be wrong. CDR3 length: 14 residues. Germline lookup yields CDR1 SGDLS and CDR2 YYNGEE. CDR3 in DNA: TGTGCCAGCAGCGCAGCGGGAGTCCCCTACGAGCAGTACTTC. As protein: CASSAAGVPYEQYF.

The chain uses TRBV6-4 and TRBJ1-1; TRBD1 matches 11 bases. CDR3 length: 17 amino acids. Germline values: CDR1 MRHNA, CDR2 SNTAGT. The ends lost 6 bases at V and 1 base at J; junction bases unmatched: 10. The CDR3 sequence is CASRLHGTGGGNTEAFF. The CDR3 nucleotides read TGTGCCAGCAGACTTCACGGGACAGGGGGAGGGAACACTGAAGCTTTCTTT.

With regard to this clone: Other DNA sequences within the sample encode an identical CDR3. V is TRBV28 and J is TRBJ2-1; 7 nucleotides align to TRBD2. In germline, CDR1 is MDHEN, CDR2 SYDVKM. CDR3 length: 16 amino acids. Germline trimming cut 0 bases from V and 0 bases from J; bases unmatched to any gene: 2. The DNA of the CDR3 is TGTGCCAGCAGTTTATGGCGGGGGAGCTCCTACAATGAGCAGTTCTTC. Translating gives CASSLWRGSSYNEQFF.

This clone was observed a few times. The chain has TRBV30 and TRBJ1-5; D is uncertain. V was pared by 0 bases and J by 0 bases, with 9 bases between. This CDR3 contains 15 residues. Per the germline V gene, CDR1 is GTSNPN and CDR2 is SVGIG (reference sequence). CDR3 nucleotide sequence: TGTGCCTGGAGTGTTGGGCAGGTTAGCAATCAGCCCCAGCATTTT. Amino acid sequence: CAWSVGQVSNQPQHF.

The chain has TRBV5-5 and TRBJ1-1; TRBD1 matches at 7 bases. This CDR3 is built from 17 residues. V trimming: 0 bases; J trimming: 1 base; junction bases outside the gene matches: 9. CDR1 and CDR2 from the germline V gene are SGHKS and YYEKEE (reference sequence). CDR3 residues: CASSLDRGLGTNTEAFF. In DNA form, the CDR3 reads TGTGCCAGCAGCTTGGACAGGGGCTTGGGAACGAACACTGAAGCTTTCTTT.